This T cell receptor beta chain originates from a study of somatic mutations in cytotoxic T cells in rheumatoid arthritis. Study-wide context: Flow-sorting brought some V beta antibody-stained T-cell populations to nearly 100% purity, V beta1+ cells sequenced for TCRB among them. Study results and limitations: CD8+ T-cell clonality showed no significant difference between rheumatoid arthritis patients and age-matched healthy controls. Unlike healthy controls, rheumatoid arthritis patients had CD8+ clonality that increased with age.

Clones were read by immunoSEQ multiplex PCR, and TCRdb kept only the in-frame ones, dropping some. The sample consists of about 20,000 clones, around 79% of them appearing once. This clone was counted a few times. Its matching antigen is unknown. Trimming at V came to 3 bases and at J to 0 bases, leaving 7 bases not matched to a gene. The germline CDR1 and CDR2 sequences are GTSNPN and SVGIG (reference sequence). The CDR3 covers 15 residues. The receptor's source is an adult with rheumatoid arthritis. Sequenced sample: CD8+ T cells sorted from blood. The rearrangement links TRBV30 to TRBJ2-7, with 8 bases that match TRBD1. The CDR3 spells CAWRDRGFPSYEQYF. The CDR3 region has the DNA TGTGCCTGGAGAGACAGGGGTTTTCCCTCCTACGAGCAGTACTTC.